One and the same sample provided the 29 T cell receptor beta chains below, sequenced in a study of neurological immune-mediated disorders. TCRdb used MiXCR to reprocess the 5' RACE reads, holding one entry per CDR3 protein. The sample consists of 55,000 to 70,000 distinct CDR3 sequences, around 10% of them appearing once. Sequenced: PBMCs. Source of these receptors: a man in his sixties in good health.

This clonotype was observed many times. The V gene is TRBV5-1, the J gene TRBJ1-1; no clear D gene. V shed 3 bases and J shed 1 base, with 16 bases lying between them. This CDR3 spans 16 amino acids. Germline lookup yields CDR1 SGHRS and CDR2 YFSETQ. CDR3 in DNA: TGCGCCAGCAGCTCTGGGTCCGGGAAGGGGAACACTGAAGCTTTCTTT. Its translation is CASSSGSGKGNTEAFF.

By share of the sample, this clonotype is medium-sized. The CDR3 region has the DNA TGTGCCAGCAGTAGTTACCACGGGGAGCTGTTTTTT. Its protein is CASSSYHGELFF. V is TRBV7-2 and J is TRBJ2-2; D is undetermined. From germline, CDR1 is SGHTA and CDR2 FQGNSA. The V gene lost 6 bases and the J gene lost 7 bases, with 9 bases spanning the gap. CDR3 length equals 12 residues.

The chain employs TRBV10-3 and TRBJ2-4, with 7 bases identical to TRBD2. The DNA end favors TRBJ2-1, so the J call may be wrong. CDR3 length: 17 residues. Germline loops: CDR1 ENHRY, CDR2 SYGVKD. DNA of the CDR3: TGTGCCATCAGTGAGTCGACGGGGGGACGGCGGGGAAATGAGCAGTTCTTC. Translated: CAISESTGGRRGNEQFF.

This clonotype was observed at least ten times. This sequence joins TRBV20-1 and TRBJ2-7; 9 bases match TRBD2. Looked up from germline, CDR1 is DFQATT and CDR2 is SNEGSKA (reference sequence). Trimming cost V 4 bases and J 6 bases; bases outside gene matches: 10. CDR3 length: 14 amino acids. The CDR3 loop is CSATSSGGRGEQYF. In DNA, the CDR3 is TGCAGTGCTACCAGTAGCGGGGGAAGGGGCGAGCAGTACTTC.

This clonotype was detected many times. The CDR3 reads CASSQEEMGGAGELFF. DNA for the CDR3: TGTGCCAGCAGCCAAGAAGAGATGGGGGGTGCCGGGGAGCTGTTTTTT. The genes are TRBV4-2 and TRBJ2-2, with D perhaps matching TRBD2 (6 bases). CDR3 length equals 16 residues. Looked up from germline, CDR1 is LGHNA and CDR2 is YNFKEQ. Between the trimmed V and J ends, which lost 0 bases and 6 bases, there was a span of 14 bases.

This clonotype occurred many times. This chain connects TRBV12-3 or TRBV12-4 to TRBJ1-2; maybe TRBD1 (6 bases). Trimming pared 8 bases from V and 6 bases from J, leaving 13 bases between. The length of the CDR3 is 12 residues. The CDR3 sequence: CASARGGDGYTF. The CDR3 nucleotides read TGTGCCAGCGCGAGGGGGGGCGATGGCTACACCTTC.

The chain employs TRBV11-3 and TRBJ2-3; D is tentatively TRBD1 or TRBD2 (6 bases each). The CDR3 consists of 16 residues. From germline, CDR1 is SGHNT and CDR2 YENEEA. V lost 1 base, J lost 6 bases, and 17 bases lay in between. This CDR3 reads CASSLGTGAELDTQYF. CDR3 coding DNA: TGTGCCAGCAGCTTAGGGACGGGGGCCGAACTGGATACGCAGTATTTT.

This clonotype was recorded many times. The rearrangement uses TRBV7-2 and TRBJ2-7, with D perhaps given as TRBD1 or TRBD2 (5 bases each). V was clipped by 0 bases and J by 7 bases, with 16 bases between them. CDR1 is SGHTA, CDR2 FQGNSA, per germline. This CDR3 region has 15 residues. The DNA of the CDR3 is TGTGCCAGCAGCTTAGCGCTCGGGGCGCCGGGAGAGCAGTACTTC. This gives the protein CASSLALGAPGEQYF.

This clonotype was picked up many times. The chain combines TRBV6-6 with TRBJ1-1; maybe TRBD1 (5 bases). The CDR3 extends over 16 amino acids. The V and J ends lost 2 bases and 0 bases respectively, with 13 bases between them. Germline V CDR1 and CDR2: MNHNY, SVGAGI (reference sequence). CDR3 loop: CASSYGGSRLNTEAFF. The CDR3, as DNA: TGTGCCAGCAGTTACGGGGGATCGAGGCTGAACACTGAAGCTTTCTTT.

The rearrangement links TRBV2 to TRBJ1-6; weak D call: TRBD1 (5 bases). The length of the CDR3 is 15 residues. CDR1 is SNHLY and CDR2 is FYNNEI in the germline V gene. Between the trimmed V and J ends, which lost 5 bases and 2 bases, there was a span of 10 bases. CDR3: CASSPTEPYNSPLHF. The CDR3 DNA reads as TGTGCCAGCAGTCCGACAGAACCCTATAATTCACCCCTCCACTTT. Using reference TRBV2 and TRBJ1-6 for the parts outside the CDR3, the full variable domain is EPEVTQTPSHQVTQMGQEVILRCVPISNHLYFYWYRQILGQKVEFLVSFYNNEISEKSEIFDDQFSVERPDGSNFTLKIRSTKLEDSAMYFCASSPTEPYNSPLHFGNGTRLTVT.

There are a few counts of this clonotype. The J gene is TRBJ1-2, the V gene TRBV7-9; D is perhaps TRBD1 (6 bases). Trimming removed 5 bases from V and 6 bases from J, with 16 bases in between. The CDR3 is 14 amino acids. Germline CDR1 SEHNR, CDR2 FQNEAQ (reference sequence). In DNA, the CDR3 is TGTGCCAGCAGCCATAAAGGGGGGGCCCATGGCTACACCTTC. The encoded protein is CASSHKGGAHGYTF. Full variable domain (missing parts from reference TRBV7-9 and TRBJ1-2): DTGVSQNPRHKITKRGQNVTFRCDPISEHNRLYWYRQTLGQGPEFLTYFQNEAQLEKSRLLSDRFSAERPKGSFSTLEIQRTEQGDSAMYLCASSHKGGAHGYTFGSGTRLTVV.

This clonotype appeared many times. The genes are TRBV6-5 and TRBJ1-1; no clear D. V dropped 7 bases and J dropped 7 bases, with 13 bases sitting between them. The V gene's germline CDR1 is MNHEY and CDR2 SVGAGI. The CDR3 runs to 12 residues. The CDR3 protein is CASTRLNGEAFF. CDR3 DNA sequence: TGTGCCAGCACCCGACTTAACGGTGAAGCTTTCTTT.

This clonotype was picked up many times. The V and J genes are TRBV6-5 and TRBJ2-7; a weak D match, TRBD1 (7 bases). Between the trimmed V and J ends, which lost 5 bases and 5 bases, there was a span of 16 bases. CDR1 is MNHEY and CDR2 is SVGAGI in the germline V gene. The CDR3 contains 14 residues. CDR3 sequence reads: CASSNYRGGNEQYF. In DNA, the CDR3 is TGTGCCAGCAGTAACTACAGGGGCGGGAACGAGCAGTACTTC.

This clonotype has at least ten counts. This rearrangement joins TRBV6-6 to TRBJ1-5, with D hard to call. The CDR3 consists of 13 residues. Germline-derived CDR1 and CDR2 are MNHNY and SVGAGI (reference sequence). The V end was cut by 3 bases, the J end by 1 base, with 4 bases between. The CDR3 region is CASSYDSNQPQHF. For the CDR3, the DNA is TGTGCCAGCAGTTATGACAGCAATCAGCCCCAGCATTTT.

There are many counts of this clonotype. The genes are TRBV5-5 and TRBJ2-7; D might be TRBD1 or TRBD2, each matching 5 bases. Germline loops: CDR1 SGHKS, CDR2 YYEKEE (reference sequence). The CDR3 is 18 residues long. V was trimmed by 2 bases and J by 0 bases, leaving 21 bases between them. CDR3 amino acids: CASSFLDPLAGSSYEQYF. In DNA, the CDR3 is TGTGCCAGCAGCTTCTTAGACCCCTTGGCAGGGAGCTCCTACGAGCAGTACTTC.

This clonotype was counted many times. The genes are TRBV5-1 and TRBJ2-7; 8 bases are a match to TRBD1. Germline V CDR1 and CDR2: SGHRS, YFSETQ. V lost 6 bases and J lost 0; bases outside the gene matches: 8. The CDR3 consists of 15 residues. This CDR3 is CASTRDRTSSYEQYF. CDR3 DNA sequence: TGCGCCAGCACCCGGGACAGGACAAGCTCCTACGAGCAGTACTTC.

This clonotype was detected many times. The chain uses TRBV29-1 and TRBJ2-5; D perhaps matches TRBD1 (5 bases). The germline CDR1 and CDR2 sequences are SQVTM and ANQGSEA. Trimming took off 5 bases at V and 8 bases at J, with 9 bases between the two ends. This CDR3 is 10 amino acids long. The DNA of the CDR3 is TGCAGCGTTTCCCAGGGTACCCAGTACTTC. Amino acids: CSVSQGTQYF.

At least ten counts were recorded for this clonotype. The rearrangement links TRBV7-2 to TRBJ2-3, with D perhaps matching TRBD2 (6 bases). The CDR3 length is 15 residues. The germline V and J ends were trimmed by 6 bases and 5 bases, with 18 bases remaining between them. CDR1 and CDR2 from the germline V gene are SGHTA and FQGNSA. CDR3 in amino acids: CASRVPGTVRDTQYF. The CDR3 region has the DNA TGTGCCAGCAGAGTCCCAGGGACTGTTCGAGATACGCAGTATTTT.

This clonotype was counted ten times or more. The chain carries TRBV20-1 and TRBJ1-5; the match to TRBD1 covers 8 bases. The V gene's germline CDR1 is DFQATT and CDR2 SNEGSKA (reference sequence). The CDR3 has 13 amino acids. V was clipped by 6 bases and J by 4 bases; unmatched bases: 5. CDR3: CSAPGQGNQPQHF. The CDR3 DNA is TGCAGTGCCCCTGGACAGGGAAATCAGCCCCAGCATTTT.

This clonotype has at least ten counts. In nucleotides, the CDR3 is TGCAGTGCCGACAACTCCTACAATGAGCAGTTCTTC. Translated, it gives CSADNSYNEQFF. J is TRBJ2-1 and V is TRBV20-1; D ambiguous. The germline V gene has CDR1 DFQATT and CDR2 SNEGSKA (reference sequence). The length of the CDR3 is 12 residues. V lost 6 bases and J lost 0, with 6 bases in between.

This clonotype was seen at least ten times. The chain joins TRBV7-2 to TRBJ1-1; no clear D gene. Per the germline V gene, CDR1 is SGHTA and CDR2 is FQGNSA. There are 13 residues in the CDR3. V shed 4 bases and J shed 1 base, with 7 bases lying between them. CDR3 nucleotides: TGTGCCAGCAGCTCACAGTCGAACACTGAAGCTTTCTTT. This codes for CASSSQSNTEAFF.

This clonotype appeared many times. The chain uses TRBV10-2 and TRBJ2-5; 7 nucleotides line up with TRBD1. Trimming removed 3 bases from V and 10 bases from J; junction bases left unmatched: 5. The CDR3 is 12 amino acids. Per germline, CDR1 WSHSY and CDR2 SAAADI. The CDR3: CASSEQGRNQYF. The CDR3 DNA reads TGCGCCAGCAGTGAACAGGGGCGAAACCAGTACTTC.

This clonotype was seen repeatedly, ten times or more. This chain joins TRBV7-2 and TRBJ2-1; 7 nucleotides align to TRBD1. The CDR3 has 15 residues. The V and J ends lost 5 bases and 2 bases, in that order; junction bases with no gene match: 6. Germline V gene data show CDR1 as SGHTA and CDR2 as FQGNSA. In DNA, the CDR3 is TGTGCCAGCAGCGGGCCCGGACAGGCCTACAATGAGCAGTTCTTC. This gives the protein CASSGPGQAYNEQFF.

This clonotype came up many times. The V and J genes are TRBV6-2 or TRBV6-3 and TRBJ2-1; no definite D call. The CDR3 is 15 residues long. CDR1 and CDR2 (germline): MNHEY, SVGEGT. Trimming left V 5 bases short and J 2 bases short, with 13 bases between. The chain's CDR3 is CASSKRVGTYNEQFF. The CDR3 DNA follows: TGTGCCAGCAGTAAACGGGTGGGAACCTACAATGAGCAGTTCTTC.

This clonotype came up many times. This sequence joins TRBV10-3 and TRBJ2-1; no reliable D call. Trimming stripped 2 bases from V and 0 bases from J, with 8 bases between. Germline V gene data show CDR1 as ENHRY and CDR2 as SYGVKD. The CDR3 is 15 residues long. Here the CDR3 DNA reads TGTGCCATCAGTGAGCCAGACTTCTCCTACAATGAGCAGTTCTTC. Translated: CAISEPDFSYNEQFF.

This clonotype appeared many times. This chain uses TRBV6-5 with TRBJ2-7; D perhaps matches TRBD1 (5 bases). Germline-derived CDR1 and CDR2 are MNHEY and SVGAGI. Trimming pared 1 base from V and 1 base from J, leaving 11 bases between. The CDR3 totals 15 residues. CDR3 sequence reads: CASSYLLDNSYEQYF. The CDR3 DNA is TGTGCCAGCAGTTACTTACTGGACAATTCCTACGAGCAGTACTTC.

The sample holds many counts of this clonotype. The chain employs TRBV5-1 and TRBJ2-7; D may be TRBD1 (5 bases). The CDR3 runs 14 residues. V was cut by 2 bases and J by 3 bases, with 12 bases left in between. Germline CDR1 is SGHRS and CDR2 is YFSETQ. CDR3 residues: CASSLSDTFYEQYF. Here the CDR3 DNA reads TGCGCCAGCAGCTTATCGGACACCTTCTACGAGCAGTACTTC.

This clonotype was detected ten times or more. The V gene is TRBV7-9, the J gene TRBJ2-2, with D perhaps TRBD1 or TRBD2 (5 bases each). The CDR3 totals 15 residues. With 7 bases removed from V and 3 bases from J, the gap between germline ends came to 15 bases. In germline, CDR1 is SEHNR, CDR2 FQNEAQ (reference sequence). CDR3 loop: CASTPRDGDTGELFF. CDR3 nucleotides: TGTGCCAGCACCCCTCGGGACGGGGACACCGGGGAGCTGTTTTTT.

The chain recombines TRBV28 with TRBJ2-7, with D perhaps given as TRBD1 or TRBD2 (6 bases each). The CDR3 loop spans 18 amino acids. V lost 2 bases and J lost 7, with 27 bases in between. Germline V CDR1 and CDR2: MDHEN, SYDVKM. Here the CDR3 reads CASSLGAGVPEVAGEQYF. The CDR3 region has the DNA TGTGCCAGCAGTTTAGGGGCAGGGGTCCCGGAAGTTGCGGGGGAGCAGTACTTC.